This TCR beta chain was observed in a study of blood T cell repertoires in COVID-19 (dated by TCRdb to about 2020). As for the study more broadly: Samples from collaborators originated in the United States, Italy and Spain and spanned both the acute and convalescent phases of COVID-19. A freely available public database, intended as a resource for researchers studying the immune response to SARS-CoV-2, is where the repertoires were released. The prospective study material was composed of cDNA or gDNA derived from T cells, B-cell-depleted T cells, or PBMCs. A de-identified subject ID, COVID-19 status, age in years and sex were almost always included in the sample metadata. Where available, HLA class I and class II types were taken from metadata supplied by the sample provider and were not determined by assay-based typing. Subjects who had been exposed to COVID-19, were actively infected with it, or had recovered from it provided the deeply sampled blood TCRbeta repertoires that made up the dataset. Samples came from the ongoing ImmuneRACE study (first 160 participants) plus 1,254 subjects from 6 global collaborators.

This clone occurred once. Its target antigen remains unknown. Base qualities are not at hand, and no much larger clone is one base apart. TCRbeta CDR3 regions were amplified from genomic DNA by means of the immunoSEQ Assay, a bias-controlled multiplex PCR. The authors processed their data as follows. Within the assay, amplification of reference gene primers was used to estimate how many nucleated cells each sample contained. To quantify the absolute abundance of each unique TCRbeta CDR3 rearrangement, sequence reads were collapsed and filtered. For each sample, productive Simpson clonality was calculated as the square root of Simpson's diversity index over productive rearrangements. Held by TCRdb, this immuneACCESS table contains in-frame sequences only and omits some clones. Under half of the omission traces to an unresolved V gene where checked; the cause of the rest is unknown. The D gene and trimming were derived from the DNA, and the V and J assignments and clone size from that table. In all, the sample holds hundreds of thousands of clones, and roughly 90% of those were seen once. Around 0.98% of the sample goes to the ten largest clones.

Findings and caveats that apply to the study as a whole: The amount of clinical and demographic metadata varied by source and participant and was provided uncurated.

One collaborating source in Seattle enrolled patients during active infection and followed them longitudinally through the course of disease. The collaborating institutions used their own protocols to collect whole blood in K2EDTA tubes. Collaborator samples were shipped for TCRbeta analysis as frozen whole blood, isolated PBMCs, or DNA extracted from either sample type. The clonotype was recovered from a woman aged 40 to 50 with COVID-19, enrolled during active disease. The specimen sequenced was peripheral blood.

The CDR3: CASSLEWTPADTQYF. The sequenced DNA: TGCGCCAGCAGCTTGGAGTGGACACCAGCGGATACGCAGTATTTT. The chain was built from TRBV5-1 and TRBJ2-3; matching of 5 bases hints at TRBD1 as the D gene. The germline V gene sets CDR1 to SGHRS and CDR2 to YFSETQ. A distance of 14 bases separates the germline ends of V and J, which lose 0 bases and 6 bases respectively. The CDR3 covers 15 residues, taking in both the cysteine and the phenylalanine. The retained sequence is limited to the CDR3, 45 bases, with the frame set at the first base.